The source of this T cell receptor (beta chain) is a study of shared clonotypes between healthy human individuals. Study-wide findings and caveats: The sampled material consisted only of blood, and tissue repertoires are likely to differ.

Remarks on this clone: What it binds is not known.

Generated by immunoSEQ multiplex PCR, the TCRdb table keeps only in-frame clones and is missing some. The data hold more than 550,000 clones, with around 92% observed a single time. V lost 3 bases and J 3 bases, leaving 12 bases between the germline ends. Germline lookup yields CDR1 MDHEN and CDR2 SYDVKM. The CDR3 sequence is 15 residues long. Naive CD8 cells were CD45RO-negative, positively selected for CCR7, excluding terminally differentiated effector memory CD45RA+ cells. The sequenced sample consisted of naive CD8+ T cells sorted from blood. The receptor's source is a man aged 25-40 years in good health. V gene TRBV28 combines with J gene TRBJ1-5; D possibly corresponds to TRBD1 (5 bases). CDR3 amino acids: CASSFWGSFNQPQHF. Here the CDR3 DNA reads TGTGCCAGCAGTTTTTGGGGCTCTTTCAATCAGCCCCAGCATTTT.